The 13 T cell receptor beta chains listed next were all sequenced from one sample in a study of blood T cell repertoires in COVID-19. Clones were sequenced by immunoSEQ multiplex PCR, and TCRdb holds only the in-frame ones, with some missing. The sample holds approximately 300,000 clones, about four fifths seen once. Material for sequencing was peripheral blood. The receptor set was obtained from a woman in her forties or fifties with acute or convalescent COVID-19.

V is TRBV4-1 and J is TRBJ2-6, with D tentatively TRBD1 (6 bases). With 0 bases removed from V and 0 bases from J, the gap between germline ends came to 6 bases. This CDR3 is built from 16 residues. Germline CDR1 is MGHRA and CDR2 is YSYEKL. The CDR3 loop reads CASSQDRGSGANVLTF. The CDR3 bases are TGCGCCAGCAGCCAAGACAGGGGCTCTGGGGCCAACGTCCTGACTTTC.

The CDR3 reads CASSFNRGSTYGYTF. CDR3 nucleotide sequence: TGTGCCAGCAGTTTTAATAGGGGGAGCACCTATGGCTACACCTTC. V is TRBV27 and J is TRBJ1-2; TRBD1 is a possible D gene (6 bases). The CDR3 runs to 15 residues. Germline lookup yields CDR1 MNHEY and CDR2 SMNVEV (reference sequence). V was clipped by 3 bases and J by 4 bases, with 15 bases between them.

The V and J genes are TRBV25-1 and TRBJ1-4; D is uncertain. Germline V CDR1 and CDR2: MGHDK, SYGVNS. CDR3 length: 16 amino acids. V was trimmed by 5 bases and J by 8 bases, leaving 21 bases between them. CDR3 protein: CASSLQEEVPREKLFF. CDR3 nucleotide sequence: TGTGCCAGCAGTCTCCAGGAGGAGGTTCCTAGGGAAAAACTGTTTTTT.

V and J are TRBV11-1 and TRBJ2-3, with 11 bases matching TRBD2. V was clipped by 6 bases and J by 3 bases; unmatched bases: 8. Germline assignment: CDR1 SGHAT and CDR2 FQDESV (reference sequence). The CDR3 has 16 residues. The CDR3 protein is CASRPNLAGGTDTQYF. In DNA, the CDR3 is TGTGCCAGCAGACCTAATCTAGCGGGGGGTACAGATACGCAGTATTTT.

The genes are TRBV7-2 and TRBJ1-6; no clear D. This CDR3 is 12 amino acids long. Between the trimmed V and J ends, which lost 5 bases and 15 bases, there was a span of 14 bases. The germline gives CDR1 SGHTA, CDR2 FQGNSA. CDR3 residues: CASSPTTSILHF. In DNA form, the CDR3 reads TGTGCCAGCAGCCCAACGACTTCGATCCTCCACTTT.

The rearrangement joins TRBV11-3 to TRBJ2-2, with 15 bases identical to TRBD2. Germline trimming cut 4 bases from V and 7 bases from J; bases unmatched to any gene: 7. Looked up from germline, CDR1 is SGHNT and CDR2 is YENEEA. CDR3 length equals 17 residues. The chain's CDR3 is CASSSRTSGRADGELFF. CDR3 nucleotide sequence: TGTGCCAGCAGCTCCCGGACTAGCGGGAGGGCCGACGGGGAGCTGTTTTTT.

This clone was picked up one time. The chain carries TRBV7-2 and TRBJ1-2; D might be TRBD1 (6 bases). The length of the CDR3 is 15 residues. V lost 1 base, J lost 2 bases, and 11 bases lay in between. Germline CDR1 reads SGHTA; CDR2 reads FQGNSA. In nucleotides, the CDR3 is TGTGCCAGCAGCTTAGAAAGGACAGAAAACTATGGCTACACCTTC. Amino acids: CASSLERTENYGYTF.

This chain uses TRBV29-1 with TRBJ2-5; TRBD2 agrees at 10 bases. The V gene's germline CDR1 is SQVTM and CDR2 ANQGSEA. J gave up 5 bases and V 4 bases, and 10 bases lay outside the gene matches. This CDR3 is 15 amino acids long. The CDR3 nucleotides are TGCAGCGTTGGGATCTCTAGCGGGAGTGGGGAGACCCAGTACTTC. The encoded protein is CSVGISSGSGETQYF.

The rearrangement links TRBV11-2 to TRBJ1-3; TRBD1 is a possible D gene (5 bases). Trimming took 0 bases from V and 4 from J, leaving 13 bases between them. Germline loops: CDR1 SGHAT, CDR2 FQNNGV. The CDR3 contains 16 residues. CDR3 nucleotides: TGTGCCAGCAGCTTAGATGGAGGGGCAGGAGGAAACACCATATATTTT. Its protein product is CASSLDGGAGGNTIYF.

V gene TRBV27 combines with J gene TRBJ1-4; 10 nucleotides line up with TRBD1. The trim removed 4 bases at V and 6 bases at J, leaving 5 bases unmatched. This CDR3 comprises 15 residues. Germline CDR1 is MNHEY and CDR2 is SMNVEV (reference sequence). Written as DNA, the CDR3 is TGTGCCAGCAGTTCCGACAGGGGGCTTGATGAAAAACTGTTTTTT. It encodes CASSSDRGLDEKLFF.

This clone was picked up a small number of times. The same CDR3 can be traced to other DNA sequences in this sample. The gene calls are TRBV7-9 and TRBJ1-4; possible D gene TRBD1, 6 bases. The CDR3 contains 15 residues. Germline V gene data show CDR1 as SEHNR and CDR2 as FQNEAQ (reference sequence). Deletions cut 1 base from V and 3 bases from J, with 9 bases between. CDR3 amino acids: CASSLGAGANEKLFF. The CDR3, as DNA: TGTGCCAGCAGCTTAGGGGCAGGGGCTAATGAAAAACTGTTTTTT.

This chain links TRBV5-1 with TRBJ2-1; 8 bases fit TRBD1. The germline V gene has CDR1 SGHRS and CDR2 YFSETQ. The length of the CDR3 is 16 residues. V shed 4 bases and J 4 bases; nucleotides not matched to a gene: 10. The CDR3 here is CASSPAADRAYNEQFF. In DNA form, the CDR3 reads TGCGCCAGCAGCCCGGCAGCGGACAGGGCTTACAATGAGCAGTTCTTC.

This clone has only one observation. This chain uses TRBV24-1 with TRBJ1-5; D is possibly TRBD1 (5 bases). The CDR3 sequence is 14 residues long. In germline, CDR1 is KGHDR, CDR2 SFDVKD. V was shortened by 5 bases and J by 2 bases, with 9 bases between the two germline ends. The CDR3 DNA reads TGTGCCACCAGTGGGGCGGGGGGCAATCAGCCCCAGCATTTT. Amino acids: CATSGAGGNQPQHF.